This entry lists 27 T cell receptor beta chains sequenced from one sample in a study of blood T cell repertoires in COVID-19. Some clones are missing from TCRdb's copy, which holds only in-frame ones; the method was immunoSEQ multiplex PCR. The top ten hold 3% to 4% of the sample, which has 200,000 to 250,000 clones, roughly nine tenths seen once. Sequenced: PBMCs or T cells enriched from blood (not recorded which). These receptors were collected from a woman under 30 in a cohort exposed to, infected with or recovered from COVID-19 (not recorded which).

This rearrangement joins TRBV24-1 to TRBJ2-2; 10 positions agree with TRBD1. The CDR3 length is 16 residues. Losses at the gene ends were 4 bases for V and 5 bases for J; bases not matched to a gene: 6. Per the germline V gene, CDR1 is KGHDR and CDR2 is SFDVKD. The CDR3 sequence is CATSDRQGARTGELFF. DNA of the CDR3: TGTGCCACCAGTGACCGACAGGGGGCGCGAACCGGGGAGCTGTTTTTT.

The chain combines TRBV7-8 with TRBJ1-6, with 9 positions matching TRBD1. Germline CDR1 reads SGHVS; CDR2 reads FQNEAQ. The V gene end was trimmed by 5 bases and the J gene end by 10 bases; junction bases not matched to a gene: 9. The CDR3 extends over 15 amino acids. CDR3 coding DNA: TGTGCCAGCAGCCAGGACAGGGGTGATCTCTCACCCCTCCACTTT. Amino acids: CASSQDRGDLSPLHF.

The V and J genes are TRBV11-2 and TRBJ1-1; D is perhaps TRBD1 (5 bases). Per germline, CDR1 SGHAT and CDR2 FQNNGV. Between the trimmed V and J ends, which lost 5 bases and 0 bases, there was a span of 13 bases. The CDR3 consists of 15 residues. The CDR3 coding sequence is TGTGCCAGCAGCCCCCCCAGGGCGCTGAACACTGAAGCTTTCTTT. This codes for CASSPPRALNTEAFF.

This chain uses TRBV28 with TRBJ2-7, with a tentative D call TRBD1 (6 bases). CDR3 length equals 15 residues. The ends were cut back, 3 bases at V and 0 bases at J, with 12 bases in the middle. CDR1 is MDHEN, CDR2 SYDVKM, per germline. The CDR3 DNA is TGTGCCAGCAGTTTCGGGGACACGAGCTCCTACGAGCAGTACTTC. Its protein product is CASSFGDTSSYEQYF.

This chain links TRBV9 with TRBJ1-1; D perhaps matches TRBD1 (5 bases). This CDR3 spans 16 amino acids. V was clipped by 0 bases and J by 1 base, with 13 bases between them. Germline values: CDR1 SGDLS, CDR2 YYNGEE. DNA for the CDR3: TGTGCCAGCAGCGTAGGGATCGCGGGGGAGAACACTGAAGCTTTCTTT. Translating it yields CASSVGIAGENTEAFF.

The V and J genes are TRBV10-3 and TRBJ2-7; 11 positions match TRBD1. The CDR3 is 15 residues long. Unmatched junction bases numbered 3, after V lost 5 bases and J lost 0 bases. CDR1 is ENHRY, CDR2 SYGVKD, per germline. CDR3 DNA: TGTGCCATCAGTTCCGGGACAGGGGGCTCCTACGAGCAGTACTTC. Its protein is CAISSGTGGSYEQYF.

The rearrangement joins TRBV7-9 to TRBJ2-1, with TRBD2 matching 10 bases. The CDR3 runs to 14 residues. From germline, CDR1 is SEHNR and CDR2 FQNEAQ (reference sequence). V shed 11 bases and J 7 bases; nucleotides not matched to a gene: 11. The CDR3 DNA reads as TGTGCCTCGTGGGGGGGTAGCGGGAGGAATGAGCAGTTCTTC. Its protein is CASWGGSGRNEQFF.

The chain links TRBV15 to TRBJ2-5; D gene unclear. Germline V gene sequence: CDR1 LNHNV, CDR2 YYDKDF (reference sequence). The CDR3 has 12 residues. The ends were cut back, 0 bases at V and 7 bases at J, with 6 bases in the middle. For the CDR3, the DNA is TGTGCCACCAGCAGAGATCACGGGACCCAGTACTTC. It specifies CATSRDHGTQYF.

The V gene is TRBV2, the J gene TRBJ1-1, with D possibly TRBD1 on 6 matching bases. Germline values: CDR1 SNHLY, CDR2 FYNNEI. V lost 6 bases and J lost 0, with 17 bases in between. The CDR3 consists of 16 residues. The CDR3 region has the DNA TGTGCCAGCAGAGAGACAGGTGACGACATGAACACTGAAGCTTTCTTT. Translation: CASRETGDDMNTEAFF.

J is TRBJ2-5 and V is TRBV7-3, with TRBD2 as a possible D gene (7 bases). Germline-derived CDR1 and CDR2 are SGHTA and FQGTGA. The CDR3 loop spans 15 amino acids. V was trimmed by 4 bases and J by 4 bases, leaving 16 bases between them. The CDR3 DNA reads TGTGCCAGCAGCTCCCTTGGCGGGGGCTTAGAGACCCAGTACTTC. Amino acids: CASSSLGGGLETQYF. Complete variable domain (other parts from reference TRBV7-3 and TRBJ2-5): GAGVSQTPSNKVTEKGKYVELRCDPISGHTALYWYRQSLGQGPEFLIYFQGTGAADDSGLPNDRFFAVRPEGSVSTLKIQRTERGDSAVYLCASSSLGGGLETQYFGPGTRLLVL.

The chain joins TRBV28 to TRBJ1-1; D uncertain. Trimming took off 4 bases at V and 4 bases at J, with 10 bases between the two ends. From germline, CDR1 is MDHEN and CDR2 SYDVKM. This CDR3 spans 13 amino acids. The CDR3 protein is CASSYGVSTEAFF. The CDR3, as DNA: TGTGCCAGCAGTTACGGGGTAAGCACTGAAGCTTTCTTT.

The chain combines TRBV11-1 with TRBJ2-5; tentative D call: TRBD2 (5 bases). Trimming removed 5 bases from V and 5 bases from J, with 18 bases in between. CDR3 size: 15 residues. Germline V gene data show CDR1 as SGHAT and CDR2 as FQDESV (reference sequence). DNA for the CDR3: TGTGCCAGCAGCATCCGGGATCTAGAAGGGGAGACCCAGTACTTC. Translation: CASSIRDLEGETQYF.

The V gene is TRBV19, the J gene TRBJ2-5, with D possibly matching TRBD1 (8 bases). There are 15 residues in the CDR3. The germline gives CDR1 LNHDA, CDR2 SQIVND (reference sequence). The V and J ends lost 6 bases and 5 bases respectively, with 19 bases between them. The chain's CDR3 is CASSLTGEGGETQYF. The CDR3 DNA reads as TGTGCCAGTAGCTTGACAGGGGAGGGCGGGGAGACCCAGTACTTC. Combining the CDR3 with reference TRBV19 and TRBJ2-5 gives the whole variable domain DGGITQSPKYLFRKEGQNVTLSCEQNLNHDAMYWYRQDPGQGLRLIYYSQIVNDFQKGDIAEGYSVSREKKESFPLTVTSAQKNPTAFYLCASSLTGEGGETQYFGPGTRLLVL.

This sequence joins TRBV9 and TRBJ2-1; 9 bases are shared with TRBD2. Germline V gene sequence: CDR1 SGDLS, CDR2 YYNGEE. The V segment lost 3 bases and the J segment 1 base; nucleotides outside the gene matches: 8. The CDR3 length is 17 residues. This CDR3 reads CASSENSGSNSYNEQFF. In nucleotides, the CDR3 is TGTGCCAGCAGCGAGAATAGCGGGAGTAATTCCTACAATGAGCAGTTCTTC.

This clone turned up a few times. V is TRBV7-9 and J is TRBJ1-4; 11 bases are shared with TRBD1. The CDR3 runs 18 residues. The germline gives CDR1 SEHNR, CDR2 FQNEAQ (reference sequence). The ends lost 4 bases at V and 6 bases at J; junction bases unmatched: 13. CDR3 sequence reads: CASSSGQGAVILDEKLFF. CDR3 bases: TGTGCCAGCAGCTCTGGACAGGGGGCCGTAATTTTGGATGAAAAACTGTTTTTT.

This clone has a single count. The V gene is TRBV7-9, the J gene TRBJ1-5, with 10 bases matching TRBD1. Germline V gene sequence: CDR1 SEHNR, CDR2 FQNEAQ (reference sequence). J was trimmed by 1 base and V by 5 bases; bases with no gene match: 14. The CDR3 length is 19 residues. CDR3 sequence: CASSRGGDRGFGSNQPQHF. Here the CDR3 DNA reads TGTGCCAGCAGCCGCGGGGGGGACAGGGGCTTTGGAAGCAATCAGCCCCAGCATTTT.

This sequence joins TRBV6-6 and TRBJ1-2; D possibly corresponds to TRBD1 (5 bases). This CDR3 is built from 13 residues. Trimming removed 6 bases from V and 8 bases from J, with 16 bases in between. The germline gives CDR1 MNHNY, CDR2 SVGAGI (reference sequence). The DNA for the CDR3 is TGTGCCAGCAGCCGGAATGGGGCAGGGGGCTACACCTTC. Translated: CASSRNGAGGYTF.

This clone was observed a handful of times. The chain has TRBV5-1 and TRBJ2-5; 8 nucleotides match TRBD2. This CDR3 has 15 amino acids. Germline V gene data show CDR1 as SGHRS and CDR2 as YFSETQ. V was pared by 4 bases and J by 1 base, with 6 bases of the junction left unmatched. The CDR3 here is CASSPGGTSQETQYF. The CDR3 bases are TGCGCCAGCAGCCCGGGGGGGACGTCCCAAGAGACCCAGTACTTC.

The V gene is TRBV5-1, the J gene TRBJ1-6; weak D call: TRBD1 (5 bases). The CDR3 extends over 17 amino acids. The germline gives CDR1 SGHRS, CDR2 YFSETQ. V lost 0 bases, J lost 9 bases, and 19 bases lay in between. This CDR3 is CASSLGNRAFGGSPLHF. The CDR3 bases are TGCGCCAGCAGCTTGGGGAATCGGGCCTTCGGGGGTTCACCCCTCCACTTT.

The genes are TRBV19 and TRBJ1-1; 12 positions match TRBD1. The V segment lost 1 base and the J segment 11 bases; nucleotides outside the gene matches: 5. Germline lookup yields CDR1 LNHDA and CDR2 SQIVND (reference sequence). This CDR3 comprises 14 residues. The CDR3 loop is CASSIGDRGRGAFF. CDR3 coding DNA: TGTGCCAGTAGTATAGGGGACAGGGGGCGTGGCGCTTTCTTT.

The V and J genes are TRBV3-1 (or the pseudogene TRBV3-2) and TRBJ1-4; D remains unclear. Germline CDR1 is LGHDT and CDR2 is YNNKEL (reference sequence). V shed 2 bases and J shed 8 bases, with 12 bases lying between them. CDR3 length: 14 residues. The CDR3 DNA follows: TGTGCCAGCAGCCAATCCCAACTTGAAGAAAAACTGTTTTTT. It encodes CASSQSQLEEKLFF.

This clone was observed once. The chain couples TRBV5-1 to TRBJ1-5, with 9 bases aligning to TRBD1. V gave up 4 bases and J gave up 3 bases; unmatched junction bases: 5. The germline V gene has CDR1 SGHRS and CDR2 YFSETQ. The CDR3 contains 15 residues. The DNA of the CDR3 is TGCGCCAGCAGCGTGGGACAGGGAAACAATCAGCCCCAGCATTTT. Translated, it gives CASSVGQGNNQPQHF.

The chain recombines TRBV7-9 with TRBJ2-5; the match to TRBD1 covers 9 bases. The CDR3 runs to 16 residues. V was clipped by 5 bases and J by 4 bases; unmatched bases: 11. Per the germline V gene, CDR1 is SEHNR and CDR2 is FQNEAQ (reference sequence). The CDR3 DNA follows: TGTGCCAGCAGCCCACCGGGACAGGGAGACGTAGAGACCCAGTACTTC. Translated: CASSPPGQGDVETQYF. Combining the CDR3 with reference TRBV7-9 and TRBJ2-5 gives the whole variable domain DTGVSQNPRHKITKRGQNVTFRCDPISEHNRLYWYRQTLGQGPEFLTYFQNEAQLEKSRLLSDRFSAERPKGSFSTLEIQRTEQGDSAMYLCASSPPGQGDVETQYFGPGTRLLVL.

This clone was detected only once. This chain uses TRBV7-6 with TRBJ2-7; 9 bases align to TRBD2. Trimming took 5 bases from V and 5 from J; bases not matched to a gene: 4. This CDR3 comprises 13 residues. Germline CDR1 reads SGHVS; CDR2 reads FNYEAQ. The CDR3 DNA reads TGTGCCAGCAGCCCCGGACTAGCGAACGAGCAGTACTTC. As protein: CASSPGLANEQYF.

This clone was seen a few times. J is TRBJ2-7 and V is TRBV5-4; 7 bases are a match to TRBD2. The CDR3 is made up of 13 amino acids. Trimming cost V 5 bases and J 4 bases; bases outside gene matches: 6. Germline lookup yields CDR1 SGHNT and CDR2 YYREEE (reference sequence). Here the CDR3 reads CASSTASGYEQYF. Here the CDR3 DNA reads TGTGCCAGCAGTACGGCTAGCGGATACGAGCAGTACTTC.

The CDR3 nucleotides read TGTGCCAGCAGATCAGGGTTCTGGCAGTTCTTC. Its protein product is CASRSGFWQFF. V gene TRBV6-5 combines with J gene TRBJ2-1; TRBD1 is a possible D gene (5 bases). The V gene's germline CDR1 is MNHEY and CDR2 SVGAGI. The CDR3 length is 11 residues. Trimming left V 6 bases short and J 12 bases short, with 12 bases between.

The rearrangement joins TRBV23-1 to TRBJ1-1, with TRBD1 matching over 9 bases. TRBV23-1 belongs to the ORF category, with a function that is uncertain. V was clipped by 4 bases and J by 4 bases; unmatched bases: 7. The CDR3 has 15 amino acids. CDR3 in amino acids: CASSRYRGRGTEAFF. CDR3 DNA sequence: TGCGCCAGCAGTCGTTACAGGGGGCGCGGCACTGAAGCTTTCTTT.